The 17 T cell receptor beta chains given below trace back to one sample, sequenced in a study of blood T cell repertoires in COVID-19. Sequenced by immunoSEQ multiplex PCR; TCRdb stores in-frame clones only, minus some. The sample comprises about 270,000 clones, 70% to 90% of which are singletons, and around 4.1% rests with the top ten. The sample consisted of peripheral blood. The receptor set was obtained from a woman in her 50s with active or convalescent COVID-19.

This chain joins TRBV25-1 and TRBJ2-7, with D possibly TRBD1 on 5 matching bases. The germline CDR1 and CDR2 sequences are MGHDK and SYGVNS. Trimming left V 7 bases short and J 4 bases short, with 17 bases between. The CDR3 runs to 14 residues. The CDR3 sequence: CASTQGEDFYEQYF. In DNA form, the CDR3 reads TGTGCCAGCACCCAAGGGGAAGACTTTTACGAGCAGTACTTC.

This clone has only a few counts. The rearrangement uses TRBV5-1 and TRBJ2-4; D is unclear. The CDR3 runs to 14 residues. CDR1 is SGHRS and CDR2 is YFSETQ in the germline V gene. V gave up 0 bases and J gave up 3 bases, with 7 bases separating them. The CDR3 region is CASSLGQNKNIQYF. The CDR3 coding sequence is TGCGCCAGCAGCTTGGGGCAGAACAAAAACATTCAGTACTTC.

The rearrangement links TRBV4-1 to TRBJ2-1; 8 bases line up with TRBD1. V dropped 1 base and J dropped 6; count of bases not matched to a gene: 14. Germline CDR1 is MGHRA and CDR2 is YSYEKL. This CDR3 is built from 18 residues. CDR3: CASSQVFTGTGSPNEQFF. Here the CDR3 DNA reads TGCGCCAGCAGCCAAGTTTTCACCGGGACAGGCTCCCCCAATGAGCAGTTCTTC.

This sequence joins TRBV6-1 and TRBJ2-1; 13 nucleotides line up with TRBD2. There are 16 residues in the CDR3. Germline trimming cut 4 bases from V and 7 bases from J; bases unmatched to any gene: 7. Germline V gives CDR1 MNHNS, CDR2 SASEGT. The CDR3 sequence is CASSGGLAGVSNEQFF. In DNA, the CDR3 is TGTGCCAGCAGTGGAGGACTAGCGGGAGTATCAAATGAGCAGTTCTTC.

This clone was seen a handful of times. The V call is TRBV11-2, the J call TRBJ2-1, with 14 nucleotides matching TRBD2. The CDR3 is 16 residues long. V trimming: 5 bases; J trimming: 7 bases; junction bases outside the gene matches: 7. Germline values: CDR1 SGHAT, CDR2 FQNNGV. CDR3 in DNA: TGTGCCAGCAGCCCCCCGGGACTAGCGGGAGAGAATGAGCAGTTCTTC. This sequence encodes CASSPPGLAGENEQFF.

Notes on this clone: Germline and junction disagree at one end, which may indicate a read error. The rearrangement uses TRBV28 and TRBJ1-3; no clear D. The germline gives CDR1 MDHEN, CDR2 SYDVKM. The CDR3 loop spans 13 amino acids. The CDR3 reads CASGFYSGNTIYF. The CDR3 DNA reads as TGTGCCAGCGGTTTCTACTCTGGAAACACCATATATTTT.

This chain connects TRBV7-8 to TRBJ1-5, with TRBD1 matching 9 bases. The CDR3 length is 15 residues. V gave up 5 bases and J gave up 4 bases; unmatched junction bases: 6. Germline assignment: CDR1 SGHVS and CDR2 FQNEAQ. The CDR3 sequence: CASSQGQGPNQPQHF. In DNA form, the CDR3 reads TGTGCCAGCAGCCAGGGACAGGGACCAAATCAGCCCCAGCATTTT.

The chain uses TRBV6-5 and TRBJ1-1; 8 bases match TRBD1. Germline CDR1 is MNHEY and CDR2 is SVGAGI. Trimming took 6 bases from V and 3 from J; bases not matched to a gene: 9. The CDR3 is 15 residues long. The CDR3 here is CASRPDRGKDTEAFF. DNA for the CDR3: TGTGCCAGCAGACCTGACAGGGGAAAAGACACTGAAGCTTTCTTT.

V and J are TRBV7-9 and TRBJ2-7; 10 positions match TRBD1. CDR3 length: 14 residues. Per germline, CDR1 SEHNR and CDR2 FQNEAQ (reference sequence). The V gene end was trimmed by 1 base and the J gene end by 7 bases; junction bases not matched to a gene: 4. For the CDR3, the DNA is TGTGCCAGCAGCTTAGGGGACAGGGGTTGGGAGCAGTACTTC. Protein sequence: CASSLGDRGWEQYF.

The V and J genes are TRBV5-1 and TRBJ1-1; 8 nucleotides line up with TRBD1. This CDR3 comprises 15 residues. The germline V gene encodes CDR1 SGHRS and CDR2 YFSETQ. J gave up 7 bases and V 4 bases, and 12 bases lay outside the gene matches. CDR3 protein: CASSGQGAKPVEAFF. CDR3 coding DNA: TGCGCCAGCAGCGGTCAGGGGGCGAAACCCGTTGAAGCTTTCTTT.

The CDR3, as DNA: TGTGCCAGCGGGGGGACAGGGATGTTGCCCCTCCACTTT. Residues: CASGGTGMLPLHF. V usage is TRBV9 and J usage is TRBJ1-6; TRBD1 aligns across 9 bases. V shed 7 bases and J 13 bases; nucleotides not matched to a gene: 9. Germline CDR1 and CDR2: SGDLS and YYNGEE. The CDR3 covers 13 residues.

The chain joins TRBV19 to TRBJ1-1; no clear D gene. CDR1 and CDR2 from the germline V gene are LNHDA and SQIVND (reference sequence). V lost 5 bases and J 2 bases, leaving 12 bases between the germline ends. The length of the CDR3 is 14 residues. Written as DNA, the CDR3 is TGTGCCAGTAGTCCGGGTCGGGAAAACACTGAAGCTTTCTTT. It codes for CASSPGRENTEAFF. Filled out from reference TRBV19 and TRBJ1-1, the complete variable domain reads DGGITQSPKYLFRKEGQNVTLSCEQNLNHDAMYWYRQDPGQGLRLIYYSQIVNDFQKGDIAEGYSVSREKKESFPLTVTSAQKNPTAFYLCASSPGRENTEAFFGQGTRLTVV.

The chain is built from TRBV9 and TRBJ1-2; the D is unclear. V lost 4 bases, J lost 4 bases, and 11 bases lay in between. Germline-derived CDR1 and CDR2 are SGDLS and YYNGEE. The CDR3 runs 13 residues. The CDR3 sequence: CASSPDRGYGYTF. CDR3 DNA: TGTGCCAGCAGCCCAGACCGGGGCTATGGCTACACCTTC.

This sequence joins TRBV7-3 and TRBJ2-1; the D is unclear. Trimming took 4 bases from V and 6 from J, leaving 10 bases between them. The germline gives CDR1 SGHTA, CDR2 FQGTGA. The CDR3 extends over 13 amino acids. This chain's CDR3 is CASSSSFINEQFF. Written as DNA, the CDR3 is TGTGCCAGCAGCTCCTCTTTTATCAATGAGCAGTTCTTC.

V and J are TRBV30 and TRBJ1-4, with 7 bases matching TRBD1. The ends lost 2 bases at V and 1 base at J; junction bases unmatched: 1. CDR1 GTSNPN and CDR2 SVGIG come from the germline V gene (reference sequence). The CDR3 covers 14 residues. In DNA, the CDR3 is TGTGCCTGGAGTCGACAGGGAACTAATGAAAAACTGTTTTTT. Protein sequence: CAWSRQGTNEKLFF.

The chain links TRBV4-1 to TRBJ2-3; D not resolved. The length of the CDR3 is 15 residues. Between the trimmed V and J ends, which lost 0 bases and 0 bases, there was a span of 7 bases. The germline V gene encodes CDR1 MGHRA and CDR2 YSYEKL. The CDR3 here is CASSQEQPSTDTQYF. Written as DNA, the CDR3 is TGCGCCAGCAGCCAAGAACAGCCGAGCACAGATACGCAGTATTTT.

This chain links TRBV19 with TRBJ1-6; D not certain. The CDR3 has 16 amino acids. Per germline, CDR1 LNHDA and CDR2 SQIVND (reference sequence). V was shortened by 5 bases and J by 10 bases, with 21 bases between the two germline ends. The CDR3, as DNA: TGTGCCAGTAGTTGGGCCCTGGGCAGAACCGGATCACCCCTCCACTTT. This codes for CASSWALGRTGSPLHF.